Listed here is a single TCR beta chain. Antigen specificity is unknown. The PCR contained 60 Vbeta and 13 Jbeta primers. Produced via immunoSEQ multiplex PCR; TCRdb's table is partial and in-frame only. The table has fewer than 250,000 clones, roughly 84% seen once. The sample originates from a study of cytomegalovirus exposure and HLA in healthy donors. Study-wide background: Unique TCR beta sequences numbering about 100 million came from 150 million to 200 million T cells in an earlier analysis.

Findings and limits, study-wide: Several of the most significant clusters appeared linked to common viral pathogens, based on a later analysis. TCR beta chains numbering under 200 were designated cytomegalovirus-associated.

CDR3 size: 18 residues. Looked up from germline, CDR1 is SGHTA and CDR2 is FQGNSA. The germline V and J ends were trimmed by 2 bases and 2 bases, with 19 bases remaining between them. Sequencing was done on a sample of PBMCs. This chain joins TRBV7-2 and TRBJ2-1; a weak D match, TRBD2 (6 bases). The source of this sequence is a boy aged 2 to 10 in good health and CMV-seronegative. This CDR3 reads CASSLMFASEYPYNEQFF. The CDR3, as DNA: TGTGCCAGCAGCTTAATGTTCGCTAGCGAATATCCCTACAATGAGCAGTTCTTC.